Shown below are 27 T cell receptor beta chains from a single sample sequenced in a study of technical replicates of blood from a handful of donors. Some clones are missing from TCRdb's copy, which holds only in-frame ones; the method was immunoSEQ multiplex PCR. Here the sample spans some 68,000 clones, roughly 92% being singletons. The source material was T cells isolated from PBMCs. The receptors derive from a human donor in good health.

The chain uses TRBV7-6 and TRBJ1-3; the D is unclear. The V gene's germline CDR1 is SGHVS and CDR2 FNYEAQ. Trimming removed 6 bases from V and 0 bases from J, with 12 bases in between. CDR3 size: 15 residues. The CDR3 region is CASSLNSFSGNTIYF. As DNA, the CDR3 is TGTGCCAGCAGTCTCAACAGCTTCTCTGGAAACACCATATATTTT.

The chain links TRBV5-4 to TRBJ2-1, with D perhaps matching TRBD1 (6 bases). CDR3 length equals 11 residues. The germline V gene has CDR1 SGHNT and CDR2 YYREEE (reference sequence). V gave up 6 bases and J gave up 10 bases, with 11 bases separating them. This CDR3 is CASTDTGEQFF. DNA of the CDR3: TGTGCCAGCACTGACACAGGGGAGCAGTTCTTC.

The chain joins TRBV9 to TRBJ1-4; 9 bases map to TRBD1. The J segment lost 10 bases and the V segment lost 4 bases, leaving 11 bases of the junction unmatched. CDR1 and CDR2 from the germline V gene are SGDLS and YYNGEE. The CDR3 runs 15 residues. CDR3 DNA sequence: TGTGCCAGCAGCCCCCGTGGGGACAGGGAAGGAAAACTGTTTTTT. As protein: CASSPRGDREGKLFF.

This rearrangement joins TRBV5-1 to TRBJ2-7; D is ambiguous. Per germline, CDR1 SGHRS and CDR2 YFSETQ. The CDR3 covers 12 residues. V was trimmed by 1 base and J by 5 bases, leaving 7 bases between them. The CDR3 DNA is TGCGCCAGCAGCTTGTCCCTAAACGAGCAGTACTTC. Translating gives CASSLSLNEQYF.

The rearrangement links TRBV9 to TRBJ2-1; TRBD2 agrees at 11 bases. Per germline, CDR1 SGDLS and CDR2 YYNGEE. With 5 bases clipped from V and 7 bases from J, the junction kept 5 bases outside the gene matches. This CDR3 region has 14 residues. CDR3 coding DNA: TGTGCCAGCAGTCGGCTAGCGGGAGGAAATGAGCAGTTCTTC. Translation gives CASSRLAGGNEQFF.

The J gene is TRBJ2-1, the V gene TRBV4-1, with 7 bases that match TRBD2. J was trimmed by 2 bases and V by 5 bases; bases with no gene match: 12. Germline assignment: CDR1 MGHRA and CDR2 YSYEKL. The CDR3 loop spans 17 amino acids. This CDR3 reads CASSYTTQRETYNEQFF. The CDR3 DNA reads TGCGCCAGCAGCTACACCACCCAGCGGGAAACCTACAATGAGCAGTTCTTC.

The chain joins TRBV6-6 to TRBJ2-7; D perhaps matches TRBD1 (6 bases). Trimming shortened V by 2 bases and J by 3 bases, and 11 bases separated the two germline ends. The CDR3 sequence is 14 residues long. CDR1 and CDR2 from the germline V gene are MNHNY and SVGAGI (reference sequence). This CDR3 is CASSYPGQNYEQYF. The DNA for the CDR3 is TGTGCCAGCAGTTACCCAGGACAGAACTACGAGCAGTACTTC.

This sequence joins TRBV7-6 and TRBJ2-7; the match to TRBD2 covers 8 bases. Germline trimming cut 3 bases from V and 2 bases from J; bases unmatched to any gene: 0. The CDR3 runs to 13 residues. Looked up from germline, CDR1 is SGHVS and CDR2 is FNYEAQ. Here the CDR3 reads CASSFGRAYEQYF. The CDR3 DNA reads TGTGCCAGCAGCTTCGGGAGGGCCTACGAGCAGTACTTC. The complete variable domain, with remaining parts taken from reference TRBV7-6 and TRBJ2-7, reads GAGVSQSPRYKVTKRGQDVALRCDPISGHVSLYWYRQALGQGPEFLTYFNYEAQQDKSGLPNDRFSAERPEGSISTLTIQRTEQRDSAMYRCASSFGRAYEQYFGPGTRLTVT.

V and J are TRBV10-3 and TRBJ2-3; D unclear. The CDR3 has 13 amino acids. V lost 3 bases to trimming and J lost 3 bases, with 7 bases between them. Germline V gives CDR1 ENHRY, CDR2 SYGVKD. CDR3 nucleotide sequence: TGTGCCATCAGTGATCGGTTAACAGATACGCAGTATTTT. As protein: CAISDRLTDTQYF.

The V and J genes are TRBV29-1 and TRBJ2-7, with TRBD1 as a possible D gene (6 bases). Germline lookup yields CDR1 SQVTM and CDR2 ANQGSEA. This CDR3 is 13 amino acids long. The V gene lost 3 bases and the J gene lost 4 bases, with 13 bases spanning the gap. The CDR3 coding sequence is TGCAGCGTTGAGACAGGTACGGAGTACGAGCAGTACTTC. Its protein is CSVETGTEYEQYF.

The chain recombines TRBV18 with TRBJ2-5; 12 positions match TRBD2. V shed 3 bases, J shed 5 bases, and the junction held 4 bases outside the gene matches. The germline V gene has CDR1 KGHSH and CDR2 LQKENI. This CDR3 has 15 residues. The CDR3, as DNA: TGTGCCAGCTCACCGACTAGCGGGAGTAGGGAGACCCAGTACTTC. Its protein product is CASSPTSGSRETQYF.

In this sample, this clone turned up a few times. J is TRBJ1-5 and V is TRBV28; D not resolved. The germline V and J ends were trimmed by 3 bases and 5 bases, with 2 bases remaining between them. The germline CDR1 and CDR2 sequences are MDHEN and SYDVKM. This CDR3 region has 11 residues. The DNA of the CDR3 is TGTGCCAGCAGTTTCGATCAGCCCCAGCATTTT. The encoded protein is CASSFDQPQHF.

The rearrangement links TRBV27 to TRBJ1-2; 9 positions agree with TRBD1. The CDR3 sequence is 15 residues long. Germline trimming cut 4 bases from V and 4 bases from J; bases unmatched to any gene: 7. Germline CDR1 is MNHEY and CDR2 is SMNVEV (reference sequence). CDR3 region: CASSSPGQGIYGYTF. The CDR3 DNA reads as TGTGCCAGCAGTTCACCGGGACAGGGAATCTATGGCTACACCTTC.

V and J are TRBV29-1 and TRBJ1-1; 8 nucleotides line up with TRBD1. This CDR3 has 12 amino acids. The germline CDR1 and CDR2 sequences are SQVTM and ANQGSEA. The V gene end was trimmed by 7 bases and the J gene end by 5 bases; junction bases not matched to a gene: 6. The CDR3 DNA reads as TGCAGCGGTGGACAGGGATGGACTGAAGCTTTCTTT. Protein sequence: CSGGQGWTEAFF.

V gene TRBV6-5 combines with J gene TRBJ2-2, with D possibly being TRBD1 (5 bases). V lost 8 bases and J 3 bases, leaving 13 bases between the germline ends. There are 14 residues in the CDR3. Germline V lookup: CDR1 MNHEY, CDR2 SVGAGI. CDR3 DNA sequence: TGTGCCAGCGGAAGGGGCGCGGACACCGGGGAGCTGTTTTTT. It codes for CASGRGADTGELFF.

The chain joins TRBV5-5 to TRBJ1-2; D unresolved. The CDR3 runs to 12 residues. The ends were cut back, 4 bases at V and 2 bases at J, with 6 bases in the middle. Per germline, CDR1 SGHKS and CDR2 YYEKEE (reference sequence). The CDR3, as DNA: TGTGCCAGCAGCCCCGGGAACTATGGCTACACCTTC. Its protein product is CASSPGNYGYTF.

The rearrangement uses TRBV2 and TRBJ1-5, with 7 bases lining up with TRBD1. V lost 4 bases to trimming and J lost 3 bases; unmatched junction nucleotides: 3. The CDR3 covers 14 residues. CDR1 is SNHLY and CDR2 is FYNNEI in the germline V gene. In DNA, the CDR3 is TGTGCCAGCAGTGGTCAGGGGGACAATCAGCCCCAGCATTTT. Translated, it gives CASSGQGDNQPQHF.

V gene TRBV4-2 combines with J gene TRBJ1-2; possibly TRBD1 for D (5 bases). Germline CDR1 LGHNA, CDR2 YNFKEQ. The CDR3 length is 13 residues. Trimming took off 0 bases at V and 6 bases at J, with 8 bases between the two ends. CDR3 sequence reads: CASSQDLGDGYTF. CDR3 bases: TGTGCCAGCAGCCAAGATTTAGGGGATGGCTACACCTTC.

This rearrangement joins TRBV2 to TRBJ2-5; D is ambiguous. Germline V lookup: CDR1 SNHLY, CDR2 FYNNEI. CDR3 length equals 13 residues. Trimming removed 1 base at V and 3 bases at J, with 6 bases between. The CDR3 sequence: CASSEGPKETQYF. The CDR3 coding sequence is TGTGCCAGCAGTGAAGGTCCCAAAGAGACCCAGTACTTC.

The CDR3 nucleotides are TGTGCCAGCAGCCCGGCGGGACAGGGGACCGGGGAGCTGTTTTTT. Protein product: CASSPAGQGTGELFF. The V call is TRBV13, the J call TRBJ2-2; 10 bases agree with TRBD1. CDR3 length: 15 amino acids. CDR1 is PRHDT, CDR2 FYEKMQ, per germline (reference sequence). The V segment lost 5 bases and the J segment 5 bases; nucleotides outside the gene matches: 5.

The DNA for the CDR3 is TGTGCCAGTAGTAAAGCCCCCACCGGGGAGCTGTTTTTT. This translates into CASSKAPTGELFF. V and J are TRBV19 and TRBJ2-2; D remains unclear. Trimming pared 4 bases from V and 4 bases from J, leaving 7 bases between. Per germline, CDR1 LNHDA and CDR2 SQIVND (reference sequence). The CDR3 consists of 13 residues.

The chain couples TRBV7-3 to TRBJ1-1; D not resolved. The ends were cut back, 3 bases at V and 7 bases at J, with 15 bases in the middle. This CDR3 contains 14 residues. CDR1 is SGHTA and CDR2 is FQGTGA in the germline V gene. CDR3 region: CASSFTGAAHEAFF. The CDR3, as DNA: TGTGCCAGCAGCTTCACGGGAGCCGCCCATGAAGCTTTCTTT.

The J gene is TRBJ1-1, the V gene TRBV4-2; 8 bases are shared with TRBD1. Germline V CDR1 and CDR2: LGHNA, YNFKEQ. The CDR3 length is 14 residues. The V segment lost 3 bases and the J segment 11 bases; nucleotides outside the gene matches: 11. The CDR3 region is CASSQRTGPKEAFF. Here the CDR3 DNA reads TGTGCCAGCAGCCAGAGGACAGGGCCGAAGGAGGCTTTCTTT.

The V gene is TRBV4-1, the J gene TRBJ1-1; 7 positions match TRBD1. V gave up 3 bases and J gave up 2 bases; unmatched junction bases: 3. Germline V gene lookup returns CDR1 MGHRA and CDR2 YSYEKL. The CDR3 extends over 14 amino acids. As DNA, the CDR3 is TGCGCCAGCAGCCAGGGACAGAGTAACACTGAAGCTTTCTTT. Translating gives CASSQGQSNTEAFF.

The chain couples TRBV5-6 to TRBJ1-2; D might be TRBD1 (5 bases). The V end lost 0 bases, the J end lost 4 bases, and 10 bases lay between the germline ends. Germline CDR1 reads SGHDT; CDR2 reads YYEEEE. This CDR3 has 14 residues. CDR3 loop: CASSLDRFPYGYTF. Here the CDR3 DNA reads TGTGCCAGCAGCTTGGACAGGTTTCCCTATGGCTACACCTTC.

DNA of the CDR3: TGTGCCAGCAGCTTACCGGCTAGCGGTCCAGCCCAGTACTTC. Its translation is CASSLPASGPAQYF. The genes are TRBV7-9 and TRBJ2-5, with 7 bases identical to TRBD2. V was clipped by 2 bases and J by 9 bases; unmatched bases: 9. The CDR3 is 14 amino acids. Germline V gene lookup returns CDR1 SEHNR and CDR2 FQNEAQ (reference sequence).

V usage is TRBV4-3 and J usage is TRBJ2-7; weak D call: TRBD1 (5 bases). The CDR3 contains 13 residues. Trimming removed 0 bases at V and 6 bases at J, with 9 bases between. Looked up from germline, CDR1 is LGHNA and CDR2 is YSLEER. CDR3 sequence (DNA): TGCGCCAGCAGCCAAGATCAGGGCCTCGAGCAGTACTTC. Translating it yields CASSQDQGLEQYF.